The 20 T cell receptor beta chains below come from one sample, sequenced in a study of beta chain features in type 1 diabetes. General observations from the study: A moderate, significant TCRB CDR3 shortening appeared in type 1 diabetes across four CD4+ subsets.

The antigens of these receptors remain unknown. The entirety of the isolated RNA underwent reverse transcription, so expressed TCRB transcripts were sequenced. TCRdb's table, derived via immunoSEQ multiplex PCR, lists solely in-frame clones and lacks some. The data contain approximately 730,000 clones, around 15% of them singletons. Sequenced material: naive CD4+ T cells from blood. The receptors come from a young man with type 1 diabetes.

CDR3 sequence (DNA): TGTGCCTGGAGTAAAGCCGTCCGGGAGACCCAGTACTTC. This gives the protein CAWSKAVRETQYF. The chain links TRBV30 to TRBJ2-5; D gene unclear. Germline-derived CDR1 and CDR2 are GTSNPN and SVGIG (reference sequence). V gave up 2 bases and J gave up 5 bases, with 12 bases separating them. The CDR3 is made up of 13 amino acids.

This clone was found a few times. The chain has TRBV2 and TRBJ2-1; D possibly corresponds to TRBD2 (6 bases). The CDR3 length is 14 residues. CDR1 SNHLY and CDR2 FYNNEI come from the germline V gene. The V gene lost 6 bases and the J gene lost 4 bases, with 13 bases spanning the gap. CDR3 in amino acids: CASRDLAAYNEQFF. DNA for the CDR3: TGTGCCAGCAGGGACTTAGCGGCTTACAATGAGCAGTTCTTC.

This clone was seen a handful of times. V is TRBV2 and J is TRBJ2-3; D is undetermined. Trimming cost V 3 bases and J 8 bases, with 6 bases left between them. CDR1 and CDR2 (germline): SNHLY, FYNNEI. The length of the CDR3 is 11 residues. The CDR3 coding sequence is TGTGCCAGCAGTGATTCTTTTACGCAGTATTTT. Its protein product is CASSDSFTQYF.

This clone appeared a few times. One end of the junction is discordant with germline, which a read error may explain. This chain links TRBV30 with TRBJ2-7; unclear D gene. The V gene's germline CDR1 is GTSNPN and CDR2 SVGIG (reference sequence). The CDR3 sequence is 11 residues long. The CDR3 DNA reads TGTGCCTGGAGTGTGTTTTCAGAGTTTAGGTTC. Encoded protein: CAWSVFSEFRF.

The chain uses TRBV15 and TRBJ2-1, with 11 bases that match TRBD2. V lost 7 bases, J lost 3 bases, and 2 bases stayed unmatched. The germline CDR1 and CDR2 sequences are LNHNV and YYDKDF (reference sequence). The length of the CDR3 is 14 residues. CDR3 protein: CATTLAGGYNEQFF. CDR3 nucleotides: TGTGCCACCACGCTAGCGGGGGGCTACAATGAGCAGTTCTTC.

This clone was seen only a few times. In DNA form, the CDR3 reads TGTGCCTGGGCACACGGGGACGTAAGAGAAGCTTTCTTT. Its translation: CAWAHGDVREAFF. The chain has TRBV30 and TRBJ1-1, with D possibly being TRBD1 (5 bases). The germline gives CDR1 GTSNPN, CDR2 SVGIG (reference sequence). The length of the CDR3 is 13 residues. V lost 5 bases and J 8 bases, leaving 18 bases between the germline ends.

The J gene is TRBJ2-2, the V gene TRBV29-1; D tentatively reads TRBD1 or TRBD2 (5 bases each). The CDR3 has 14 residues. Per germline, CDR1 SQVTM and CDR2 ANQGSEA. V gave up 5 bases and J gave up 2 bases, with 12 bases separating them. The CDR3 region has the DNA TGCAGCGTTCCTTCCGGGGCCAACACCGGGGAGCTGTTTTTT. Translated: CSVPSGANTGELFF.

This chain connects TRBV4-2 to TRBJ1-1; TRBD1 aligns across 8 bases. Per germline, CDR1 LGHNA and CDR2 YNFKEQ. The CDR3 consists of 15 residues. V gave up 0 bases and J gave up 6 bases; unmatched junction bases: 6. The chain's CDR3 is CASSQEDRGWAEAFF. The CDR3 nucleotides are TGTGCCAGCAGCCAAGAAGACAGGGGTTGGGCTGAAGCTTTCTTT.

CDR3 nucleotide sequence: TGTGCCAGCAGTGAAGCAACGGCAGGGGATTCACCCCTCCACTTT. Its protein is CASSEATAGDSPLHF. This chain joins TRBV2 and TRBJ1-6; weak D call: TRBD1 (6 bases). V lost 0 bases to trimming and J lost 8 bases, with 11 bases between them. From germline, CDR1 is SNHLY and CDR2 FYNNEI. The CDR3 runs 15 residues.

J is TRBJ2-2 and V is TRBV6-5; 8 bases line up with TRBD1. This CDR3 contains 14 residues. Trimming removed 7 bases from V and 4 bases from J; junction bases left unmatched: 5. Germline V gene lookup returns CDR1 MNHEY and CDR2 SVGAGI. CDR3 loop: CASTLGQGTGELFF. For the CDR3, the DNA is TGTGCCAGCACCCTCGGACAGGGCACCGGGGAGCTGTTTTTT.

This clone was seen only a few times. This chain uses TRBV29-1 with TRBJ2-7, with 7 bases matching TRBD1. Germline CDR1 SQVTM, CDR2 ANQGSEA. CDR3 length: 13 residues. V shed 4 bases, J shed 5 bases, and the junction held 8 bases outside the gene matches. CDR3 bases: TGCAGCGTTGCCCGAGACAGGGATAACGAGCAGTACTTC. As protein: CSVARDRDNEQYF.

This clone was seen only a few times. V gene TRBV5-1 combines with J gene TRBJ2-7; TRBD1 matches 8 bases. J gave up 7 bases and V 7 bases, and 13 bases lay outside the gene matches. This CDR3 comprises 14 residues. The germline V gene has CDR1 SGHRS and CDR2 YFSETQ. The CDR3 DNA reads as TGCGCCAGCGCCCTGGGACAGGACGCGTCAGAGCAGTACTTC. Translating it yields CASALGQDASEQYF.

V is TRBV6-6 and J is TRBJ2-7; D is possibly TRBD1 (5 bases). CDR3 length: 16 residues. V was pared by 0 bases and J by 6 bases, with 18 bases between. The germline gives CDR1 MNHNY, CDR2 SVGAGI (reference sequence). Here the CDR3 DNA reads TGTGCCAGCAGTTACTCTCCAGGGAAGGAGCTCCGCGAGCAGTACTTC. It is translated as CASSYSPGKELREQYF.

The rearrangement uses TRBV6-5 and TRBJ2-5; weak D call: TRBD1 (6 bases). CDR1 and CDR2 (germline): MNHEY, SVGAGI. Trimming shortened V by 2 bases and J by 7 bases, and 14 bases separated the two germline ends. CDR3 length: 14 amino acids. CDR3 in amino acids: CASSYGQGLVTQYF. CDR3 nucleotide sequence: TGTGCCAGCAGTTACGGGCAGGGGCTCGTGACCCAGTACTTC.

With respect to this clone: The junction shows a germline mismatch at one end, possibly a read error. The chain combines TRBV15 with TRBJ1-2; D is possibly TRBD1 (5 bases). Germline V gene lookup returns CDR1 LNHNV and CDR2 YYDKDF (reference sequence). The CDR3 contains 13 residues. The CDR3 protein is CATSRDSRAPYGF. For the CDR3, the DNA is TGTGCCACCAGCAGAGATAGCAGGGCGCCTTACGGCTTC.

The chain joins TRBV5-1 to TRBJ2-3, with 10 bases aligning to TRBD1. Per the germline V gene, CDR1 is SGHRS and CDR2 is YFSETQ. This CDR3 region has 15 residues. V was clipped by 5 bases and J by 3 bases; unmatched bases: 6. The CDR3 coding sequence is TGCGCCAGCAGAACCGGGACAGGGGTAACAGATACGCAGTATTTT. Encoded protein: CASRTGTGVTDTQYF.

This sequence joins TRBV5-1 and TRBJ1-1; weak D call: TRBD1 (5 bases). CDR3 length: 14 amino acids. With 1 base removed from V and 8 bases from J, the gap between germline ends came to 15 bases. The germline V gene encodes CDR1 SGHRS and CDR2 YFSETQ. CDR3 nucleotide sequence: TGCGCCAGCAGCTTGCTAGGGCAGGGTCAAGAAGCTTTCTTT. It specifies CASSLLGQGQEAFF.

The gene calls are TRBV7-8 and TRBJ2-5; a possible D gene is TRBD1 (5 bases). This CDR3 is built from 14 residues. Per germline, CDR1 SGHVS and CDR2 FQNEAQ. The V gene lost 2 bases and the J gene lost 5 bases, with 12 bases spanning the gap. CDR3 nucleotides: TGTGCCAGCAGCTTACTTGGGGCCAGGGAGACCCAGTACTTC. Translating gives CASSLLGARETQYF.

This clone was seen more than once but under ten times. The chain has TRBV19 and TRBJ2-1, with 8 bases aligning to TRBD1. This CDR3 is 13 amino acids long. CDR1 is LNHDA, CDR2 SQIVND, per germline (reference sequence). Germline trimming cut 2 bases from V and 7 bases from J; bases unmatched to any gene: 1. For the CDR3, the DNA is TGTGCCAGTAGTATAAGACAGGGGAATGAGCAGTTCTTC. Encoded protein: CASSIRQGNEQFF.

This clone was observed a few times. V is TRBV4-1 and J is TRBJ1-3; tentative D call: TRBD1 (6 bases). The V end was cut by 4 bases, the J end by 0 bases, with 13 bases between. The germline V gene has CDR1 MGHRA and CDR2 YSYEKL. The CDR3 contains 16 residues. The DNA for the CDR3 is TGCGCCAGCAGCCCTGGGGGGGCCCACTCTGGAAACACCATATATTTT. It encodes CASSPGGAHSGNTIYF.